This T cell receptor beta chain comes out of a study of T cell repertoires in cytomegalovirus infection. In the study overall: CMV epitopes in the study were HLA-C-restricted (recently identified) and HLA-B-restricted (well studied).

Study-wide points: Summed public TCR beta family frequency identified CMV carriers bearing the relevant HLA.

TCRdb ran MiXCR on the reads and lists one entry per CDR3 protein. The table has about 480,000 distinct CDR3 sequences, 33% seen once. This clonotype was seen repeatedly, ten times or more. Its antigen remains unidentified. CDR1 is SGHTA, CDR2 FQGNSA, per germline. V shed 6 bases and J shed 5 bases, with 16 bases lying between them. The CDR3 sequence is 14 residues long. This sequence was found in a human donor in good health (CMV status not recorded). Some clones in this sample may be carry-over from other donors' samples. This chain connects TRBV7-2 to TRBJ2-5, with a possible D match to TRBD2 (6 bases). The specimen comprised cultured PBMCs, sampled from culture after CMV antigen stimulation. CDR3 protein: CASSLGPAGETQYF. As DNA, the CDR3 is TGTGCCAGCAGTCTTGGCCCCGCGGGGGAGACCCAGTACTTC.